This TCR beta chain comes out of a study of T cell repertoires in cytomegalovirus infection. V gave up 3 bases and J gave up 0 bases, with 20 bases separating them. Per germline, CDR1 SGHAT and CDR2 FQNNGV. The CDR3 has 18 amino acids. Each CDR3 protein is one row after TCRdb ran MiXCR on the reads. The table lists about a million distinct CDR3 sequences, approximately 30% of them singletons, with around 15% in the top ten. General study findings and limits: Cumulative frequency (of public TCR beta family members) identified carriers of CMV plus the relevant HLA.

Note on this clonotype: The antigen remains undetermined.

The source material was cultured CD8+ T cells from PBMCs, sampled from culture after CMV antigen stimulation. The sequence was collected from a human donor in good health (CMV status not recorded). Some clones in this sample may be carry-over from other donors' samples. The V gene is TRBV11-2, the J gene TRBJ1-1; D is ambiguous. The CDR3 is CASSFWEGRRRVNTEAFF. In nucleotides, the CDR3 is TGTGCCAGCAGCTTCTGGGAGGGCCGTAGAAGGGTGAACACTGAAGCTTTCTTT. Combining the CDR3 with reference TRBV11-2 and TRBJ1-1 gives the whole variable domain EAGVAQSPRYKIIEKRQSVAFWCNPISGHATLYWYQQILGQGPKLLIQFQNNGVVDDSQLPKDRFSAERLKGVDSTLKIQPAKLEDSAVYLCASSFWEGRRRVNTEAFFGQGTRLTVV.